Each of the 20 T cell receptor beta chains below was sequenced from the same sample in a study of blood T cell repertoires in COVID-19. Profiled with immunoSEQ multiplex PCR; TCRdb holds only in-frame clones, not every one. The sample records fewer than 80,000 clones, around nine tenths being singletons. The sequenced sample was peripheral blood. The receptor source for this set is a human donor in a cohort sampled during active COVID-19.

The chain has TRBV11-2 and TRBJ2-2, with a possible D match to TRBD1 (5 bases). The germline CDR1 and CDR2 sequences are SGHAT and FQNNGV. Deletions cut 4 bases from V and 4 bases from J, with 13 bases between. The CDR3 length is 15 residues. The CDR3 is CASSSRVRGTGELFF. The CDR3 DNA reads TGTGCCAGCAGCTCCAGGGTTAGAGGCACCGGGGAGCTGTTTTTT.

In its sample, this clone was seen once. The genes are TRBV7-2 and TRBJ1-5, with 8 bases fitting TRBD1. The germline V gene has CDR1 SGHTA and CDR2 FQGNSA. V shed 8 bases and J 4 bases; nucleotides not matched to a gene: 7. The CDR3 loop spans 14 amino acids. In DNA, the CDR3 is TGTGCCAGCGGTTGGAGGGACAGGAATCAGCCCCAGCATTTT. The encoded protein is CASGWRDRNQPQHF.

The chain carries TRBV25-1 and TRBJ2-7, with a weak D call TRBD1 (5 bases). This CDR3 contains 13 residues. Trimming removed 6 bases at V and 6 bases at J, with 15 bases between. In germline, CDR1 is MGHDK, CDR2 SYGVNS. CDR3 bases: TGTGCCAGCAGAATGGGGCAGTGGCGCGAGCAGTACTTC. Protein sequence: CASRMGQWREQYF.

The chain recombines TRBV5-1 with TRBJ2-5; TRBD1 agrees at 11 bases. Germline V gene data show CDR1 as SGHRS and CDR2 as YFSETQ. V was pared by 4 bases and J by 5 bases, with 10 bases of the junction left unmatched. This CDR3 has 16 residues. The CDR3 reads CASSPAWTGGGETQYF. The CDR3 DNA sequence: TGCGCCAGCAGCCCCGCCTGGACAGGGGGCGGTGAGACCCAGTACTTC.

The chain links TRBV24-1 to TRBJ2-5; D possibly corresponds to TRBD1 (6 bases). The CDR3 contains 16 residues. Germline V gene sequence: CDR1 KGHDR, CDR2 SFDVKD. Trimming cost V 4 bases and J 2 bases, with 16 bases left between them. Here the CDR3 DNA reads TGTGCCACCAGTGAGCCCCCCTCAAGGGGGCAAGAGACCCAGTACTTC. It codes for CATSEPPSRGQETQYF.

CDR3 coding DNA: TGTGCCAGCAATTCCAGGCAGCAAGAGACCCAGTACTTC. This encodes CASNSRQQETQYF. The rearrangement joins TRBV9 to TRBJ2-5, with no clear D. Germline values: CDR1 SGDLS, CDR2 YYNGEE. V lost 6 bases and J 2 bases, leaving 11 bases between the germline ends. The CDR3 is 13 residues long.

The chain uses TRBV6-2 or TRBV6-3 and TRBJ2-1, with 12 bases aligning to TRBD2. This CDR3 has 16 amino acids. Losses at the gene ends were 6 bases for V and 6 bases for J; bases not matched to a gene: 9. Germline V gene lookup returns CDR1 MNHEY and CDR2 SVGEGT. CDR3 residues: CASSTGTSGFSNEQFF. In DNA, the CDR3 is TGTGCCAGCAGCACAGGGACTAGCGGGTTCTCCAATGAGCAGTTCTTC.

The CDR3 protein is CASSVGTVQETQYF. CDR3 DNA: TGTGCCAGCAGCGTTGGGACAGTCCAAGAGACCCAGTACTTC. The rearrangement joins TRBV9 to TRBJ2-5; TRBD1 agrees at 7 bases. The CDR3 has 14 amino acids. V lost 2 bases to trimming and J lost 1 base; unmatched junction nucleotides: 2. From germline, CDR1 is SGDLS and CDR2 YYNGEE. The full variable domain, rest sourced from reference TRBV9 and TRBJ2-5, is DSGVTQTPKHLITATGQRVTLRCSPRSGDLSVYWYQQSLDQGLQFLIQYYNGEERAKGNILERFSAQQFPDLHSELNLSSLELGDSALYFCASSVGTVQETQYFGPGTRLLVL.

The gene calls are TRBV11-2 and TRBJ2-7; D is undetermined. Trimming pared 0 bases from V and 3 bases from J, leaving 12 bases between. Germline CDR1 and CDR2: SGHAT and FQNNGV. This CDR3 has 15 amino acids. The chain's CDR3 is CASSLERRPHYEQYF. Here the CDR3 DNA reads TGTGCCAGCAGCTTAGAAAGGCGGCCCCACTACGAGCAGTACTTC.

The chain joins TRBV7-9 to TRBJ1-5, with 9 bases matching TRBD1. CDR3 length: 14 residues. The ends lost 5 bases at V and 8 bases at J; junction bases unmatched: 7. CDR1 and CDR2 (germline): SEHNR, FQNEAQ (reference sequence). The CDR3 DNA is TGTGCCAGCAGCCGTACAGGGGGCGCGGAGCCCCAGCATTTT. It codes for CASSRTGGAEPQHF.

The chain joins TRBV28 to TRBJ1-2; D perhaps matches TRBD1 (5 bases). The germline V gene has CDR1 MDHEN and CDR2 SYDVKM. The CDR3 spans 12 residues. Trimming pared 5 bases from V and 7 bases from J, leaving 11 bases between. CDR3 sequence (DNA): TGTGCCAGCAGTCCCGGGGGGGGTGGCTACACCTTC. This encodes CASSPGGGGYTF.

The rearrangement joins TRBV11-2 to TRBJ2-7, with D possibly matching TRBD2 (5 bases). This CDR3 spans 13 amino acids. V was cut by 3 bases and J by 2 bases, with 8 bases left in between. From germline, CDR1 is SGHAT and CDR2 FQNNGV. As DNA, the CDR3 is TGTGCCAGCAGCTTCTCCGGGACCTACGAGCAGTACTTC. Its translation is CASSFSGTYEQYF.

V usage is TRBV18 and J usage is TRBJ2-7, with 10 nucleotides matching TRBD2. The J segment lost 6 bases and the V segment lost 6 bases, leaving 8 bases of the junction unmatched. Germline CDR1 reads KGHSH; CDR2 reads LQKENI. The CDR3 totals 14 residues. The chain's CDR3 is CASSPGTSVLEQYF. Here the CDR3 DNA reads TGTGCCAGCTCGCCCGGGACTAGCGTTCTCGAGCAGTACTTC.

This clone was counted a single time. CDR3 residues: CATSSAGETQYF. CDR3 sequence (DNA): TGTGCCACCAGTAGCGCGGGGGAGACCCAGTACTTC. V usage is TRBV15 and J usage is TRBJ2-5, with D possibly matching TRBD2 (6 bases). This CDR3 comprises 12 residues. Germline CDR1 reads LNHNV; CDR2 reads YYDKDF (reference sequence). V shed 6 bases and J shed 5 bases, with 10 bases lying between them.

The chain has TRBV4-1 and TRBJ1-1, with D possibly matching TRBD1 (5 bases). The V end was cut by 0 bases, the J end by 4 bases, with 12 bases between. The germline V gene encodes CDR1 MGHRA and CDR2 YSYEKL. CDR3 length: 15 amino acids. The CDR3 reads CASSQDAGLSTEAFF. In DNA, the CDR3 is TGCGCCAGCAGCCAAGACGCAGGGTTGAGCACTGAAGCTTTCTTT.

This chain links TRBV3-1 (or the pseudogene TRBV3-2) with TRBJ2-1; maybe TRBD2 (7 bases). The CDR3 totals 16 residues. V was clipped by 1 base and J by 5 bases, with 15 bases between them. Germline V gene data show CDR1 as LGHDT and CDR2 as YNNKEL (reference sequence). CDR3 DNA sequence: TGTGCCAGCAGCCAAGGGGACGGGGGGCCCCACAATGAGCAGTTCTTC. Amino acids: CASSQGDGGPHNEQFF.

Details on this clone: A junction boundary mismatches the germline segment, possibly from a read error. The V gene is TRBV6-4, the J gene TRBJ1-4; D remains unclear. The germline CDR1 and CDR2 sequences are MRHNA and SNTAGT. The CDR3 length is 11 residues. The CDR3 is CALLPRPHPVF. The CDR3 DNA reads TGTGCCCTTCTACCGCGGCCCCACCCGGTTTTT.

This chain connects TRBV6-5 to TRBJ1-6; the match to TRBD1 covers 8 bases. Germline assignment: CDR1 MNHEY and CDR2 SVGAGI. V trimming: 5 bases; J trimming: 5 bases; junction bases outside the gene matches: 2. The CDR3 contains 14 residues. CDR3 amino acids: CASSRTGNNSPLHF. In DNA form, the CDR3 reads TGTGCCAGCAGTCGGACAGGGAATAATTCACCCCTCCACTTT.

V gene TRBV24-1 combines with J gene TRBJ2-2, with 10 bases aligning to TRBD1. This CDR3 is built from 19 residues. Germline V lookup: CDR1 KGHDR, CDR2 SFDVKD. V lost 3 bases and J lost 7; bases outside the gene matches: 16. The CDR3 DNA is TGTGCCACCAGTGATCACACAGACCCCGGGACAGGGGTCGACGGGGAGCTGTTTTTT. This translates into CATSDHTDPGTGVDGELFF.

The rearrangement joins TRBV19 to TRBJ1-2, with 9 bases aligning to TRBD1. With V trimmed by 4 bases and J by 3 bases, 9 bases remained unmatched. The germline gives CDR1 LNHDA, CDR2 SQIVND (reference sequence). CDR3 length equals 16 residues. The DNA for the CDR3 is TGTGCCAGTAGTACCGATCGGGACAGGGCTTACTATGGCTACACCTTC. The encoded protein is CASSTDRDRAYYGYTF.